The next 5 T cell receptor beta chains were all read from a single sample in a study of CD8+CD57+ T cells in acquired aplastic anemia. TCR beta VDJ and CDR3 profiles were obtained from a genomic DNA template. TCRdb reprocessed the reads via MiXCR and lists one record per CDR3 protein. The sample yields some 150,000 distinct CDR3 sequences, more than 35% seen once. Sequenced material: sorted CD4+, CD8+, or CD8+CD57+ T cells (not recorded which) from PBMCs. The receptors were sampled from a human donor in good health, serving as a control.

This chain's CDR3 is CSVRGLVTDTQYF. The CDR3 DNA reads TGCAGCGTTCGGGGGCTAGTCACAGATACGCAGTATTTT. The chain is built from TRBV29-1 and TRBJ2-3; D tentatively reads TRBD1 or TRBD2 (6 bases each). Trimming cost V 5 bases and J 2 bases, with 11 bases left between them. The CDR3 has 13 amino acids. Germline V gene sequence: CDR1 SQVTM, CDR2 ANQGSEA.

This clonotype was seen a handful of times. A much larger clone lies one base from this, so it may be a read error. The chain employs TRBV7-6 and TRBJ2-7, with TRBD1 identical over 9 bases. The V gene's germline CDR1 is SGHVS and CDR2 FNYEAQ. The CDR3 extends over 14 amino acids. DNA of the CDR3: TGTGCCAGCAGAACCGGGACAGGGACATACGGGCAGTACTTC. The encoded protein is CASRTGTGTYGQYF.

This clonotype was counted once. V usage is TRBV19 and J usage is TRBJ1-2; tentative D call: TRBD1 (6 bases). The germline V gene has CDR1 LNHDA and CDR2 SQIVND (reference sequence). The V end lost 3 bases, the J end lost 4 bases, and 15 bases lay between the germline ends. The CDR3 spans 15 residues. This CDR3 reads CASSIVGRGSYGYTF. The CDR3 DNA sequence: TGTGCCAGTAGTATCGTCGGCAGGGGATCCTATGGCTACACCTTC.

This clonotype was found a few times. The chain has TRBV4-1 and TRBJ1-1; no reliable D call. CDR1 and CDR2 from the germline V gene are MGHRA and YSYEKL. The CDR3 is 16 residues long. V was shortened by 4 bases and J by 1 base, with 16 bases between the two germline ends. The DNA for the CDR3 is TGCGCCAGCAGCCTAACCCGTGGAGGACGGAACACTGAAGCTTTCTTT. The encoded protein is CASSLTRGGRNTEAFF.

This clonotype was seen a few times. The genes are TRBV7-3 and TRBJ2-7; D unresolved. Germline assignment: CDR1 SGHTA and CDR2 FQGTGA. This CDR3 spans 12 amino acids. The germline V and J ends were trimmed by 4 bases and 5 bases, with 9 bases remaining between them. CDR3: CASSSQGHEQYF. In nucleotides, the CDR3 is TGTGCCAGCAGCTCCCAAGGGCACGAGCAGTACTTC.